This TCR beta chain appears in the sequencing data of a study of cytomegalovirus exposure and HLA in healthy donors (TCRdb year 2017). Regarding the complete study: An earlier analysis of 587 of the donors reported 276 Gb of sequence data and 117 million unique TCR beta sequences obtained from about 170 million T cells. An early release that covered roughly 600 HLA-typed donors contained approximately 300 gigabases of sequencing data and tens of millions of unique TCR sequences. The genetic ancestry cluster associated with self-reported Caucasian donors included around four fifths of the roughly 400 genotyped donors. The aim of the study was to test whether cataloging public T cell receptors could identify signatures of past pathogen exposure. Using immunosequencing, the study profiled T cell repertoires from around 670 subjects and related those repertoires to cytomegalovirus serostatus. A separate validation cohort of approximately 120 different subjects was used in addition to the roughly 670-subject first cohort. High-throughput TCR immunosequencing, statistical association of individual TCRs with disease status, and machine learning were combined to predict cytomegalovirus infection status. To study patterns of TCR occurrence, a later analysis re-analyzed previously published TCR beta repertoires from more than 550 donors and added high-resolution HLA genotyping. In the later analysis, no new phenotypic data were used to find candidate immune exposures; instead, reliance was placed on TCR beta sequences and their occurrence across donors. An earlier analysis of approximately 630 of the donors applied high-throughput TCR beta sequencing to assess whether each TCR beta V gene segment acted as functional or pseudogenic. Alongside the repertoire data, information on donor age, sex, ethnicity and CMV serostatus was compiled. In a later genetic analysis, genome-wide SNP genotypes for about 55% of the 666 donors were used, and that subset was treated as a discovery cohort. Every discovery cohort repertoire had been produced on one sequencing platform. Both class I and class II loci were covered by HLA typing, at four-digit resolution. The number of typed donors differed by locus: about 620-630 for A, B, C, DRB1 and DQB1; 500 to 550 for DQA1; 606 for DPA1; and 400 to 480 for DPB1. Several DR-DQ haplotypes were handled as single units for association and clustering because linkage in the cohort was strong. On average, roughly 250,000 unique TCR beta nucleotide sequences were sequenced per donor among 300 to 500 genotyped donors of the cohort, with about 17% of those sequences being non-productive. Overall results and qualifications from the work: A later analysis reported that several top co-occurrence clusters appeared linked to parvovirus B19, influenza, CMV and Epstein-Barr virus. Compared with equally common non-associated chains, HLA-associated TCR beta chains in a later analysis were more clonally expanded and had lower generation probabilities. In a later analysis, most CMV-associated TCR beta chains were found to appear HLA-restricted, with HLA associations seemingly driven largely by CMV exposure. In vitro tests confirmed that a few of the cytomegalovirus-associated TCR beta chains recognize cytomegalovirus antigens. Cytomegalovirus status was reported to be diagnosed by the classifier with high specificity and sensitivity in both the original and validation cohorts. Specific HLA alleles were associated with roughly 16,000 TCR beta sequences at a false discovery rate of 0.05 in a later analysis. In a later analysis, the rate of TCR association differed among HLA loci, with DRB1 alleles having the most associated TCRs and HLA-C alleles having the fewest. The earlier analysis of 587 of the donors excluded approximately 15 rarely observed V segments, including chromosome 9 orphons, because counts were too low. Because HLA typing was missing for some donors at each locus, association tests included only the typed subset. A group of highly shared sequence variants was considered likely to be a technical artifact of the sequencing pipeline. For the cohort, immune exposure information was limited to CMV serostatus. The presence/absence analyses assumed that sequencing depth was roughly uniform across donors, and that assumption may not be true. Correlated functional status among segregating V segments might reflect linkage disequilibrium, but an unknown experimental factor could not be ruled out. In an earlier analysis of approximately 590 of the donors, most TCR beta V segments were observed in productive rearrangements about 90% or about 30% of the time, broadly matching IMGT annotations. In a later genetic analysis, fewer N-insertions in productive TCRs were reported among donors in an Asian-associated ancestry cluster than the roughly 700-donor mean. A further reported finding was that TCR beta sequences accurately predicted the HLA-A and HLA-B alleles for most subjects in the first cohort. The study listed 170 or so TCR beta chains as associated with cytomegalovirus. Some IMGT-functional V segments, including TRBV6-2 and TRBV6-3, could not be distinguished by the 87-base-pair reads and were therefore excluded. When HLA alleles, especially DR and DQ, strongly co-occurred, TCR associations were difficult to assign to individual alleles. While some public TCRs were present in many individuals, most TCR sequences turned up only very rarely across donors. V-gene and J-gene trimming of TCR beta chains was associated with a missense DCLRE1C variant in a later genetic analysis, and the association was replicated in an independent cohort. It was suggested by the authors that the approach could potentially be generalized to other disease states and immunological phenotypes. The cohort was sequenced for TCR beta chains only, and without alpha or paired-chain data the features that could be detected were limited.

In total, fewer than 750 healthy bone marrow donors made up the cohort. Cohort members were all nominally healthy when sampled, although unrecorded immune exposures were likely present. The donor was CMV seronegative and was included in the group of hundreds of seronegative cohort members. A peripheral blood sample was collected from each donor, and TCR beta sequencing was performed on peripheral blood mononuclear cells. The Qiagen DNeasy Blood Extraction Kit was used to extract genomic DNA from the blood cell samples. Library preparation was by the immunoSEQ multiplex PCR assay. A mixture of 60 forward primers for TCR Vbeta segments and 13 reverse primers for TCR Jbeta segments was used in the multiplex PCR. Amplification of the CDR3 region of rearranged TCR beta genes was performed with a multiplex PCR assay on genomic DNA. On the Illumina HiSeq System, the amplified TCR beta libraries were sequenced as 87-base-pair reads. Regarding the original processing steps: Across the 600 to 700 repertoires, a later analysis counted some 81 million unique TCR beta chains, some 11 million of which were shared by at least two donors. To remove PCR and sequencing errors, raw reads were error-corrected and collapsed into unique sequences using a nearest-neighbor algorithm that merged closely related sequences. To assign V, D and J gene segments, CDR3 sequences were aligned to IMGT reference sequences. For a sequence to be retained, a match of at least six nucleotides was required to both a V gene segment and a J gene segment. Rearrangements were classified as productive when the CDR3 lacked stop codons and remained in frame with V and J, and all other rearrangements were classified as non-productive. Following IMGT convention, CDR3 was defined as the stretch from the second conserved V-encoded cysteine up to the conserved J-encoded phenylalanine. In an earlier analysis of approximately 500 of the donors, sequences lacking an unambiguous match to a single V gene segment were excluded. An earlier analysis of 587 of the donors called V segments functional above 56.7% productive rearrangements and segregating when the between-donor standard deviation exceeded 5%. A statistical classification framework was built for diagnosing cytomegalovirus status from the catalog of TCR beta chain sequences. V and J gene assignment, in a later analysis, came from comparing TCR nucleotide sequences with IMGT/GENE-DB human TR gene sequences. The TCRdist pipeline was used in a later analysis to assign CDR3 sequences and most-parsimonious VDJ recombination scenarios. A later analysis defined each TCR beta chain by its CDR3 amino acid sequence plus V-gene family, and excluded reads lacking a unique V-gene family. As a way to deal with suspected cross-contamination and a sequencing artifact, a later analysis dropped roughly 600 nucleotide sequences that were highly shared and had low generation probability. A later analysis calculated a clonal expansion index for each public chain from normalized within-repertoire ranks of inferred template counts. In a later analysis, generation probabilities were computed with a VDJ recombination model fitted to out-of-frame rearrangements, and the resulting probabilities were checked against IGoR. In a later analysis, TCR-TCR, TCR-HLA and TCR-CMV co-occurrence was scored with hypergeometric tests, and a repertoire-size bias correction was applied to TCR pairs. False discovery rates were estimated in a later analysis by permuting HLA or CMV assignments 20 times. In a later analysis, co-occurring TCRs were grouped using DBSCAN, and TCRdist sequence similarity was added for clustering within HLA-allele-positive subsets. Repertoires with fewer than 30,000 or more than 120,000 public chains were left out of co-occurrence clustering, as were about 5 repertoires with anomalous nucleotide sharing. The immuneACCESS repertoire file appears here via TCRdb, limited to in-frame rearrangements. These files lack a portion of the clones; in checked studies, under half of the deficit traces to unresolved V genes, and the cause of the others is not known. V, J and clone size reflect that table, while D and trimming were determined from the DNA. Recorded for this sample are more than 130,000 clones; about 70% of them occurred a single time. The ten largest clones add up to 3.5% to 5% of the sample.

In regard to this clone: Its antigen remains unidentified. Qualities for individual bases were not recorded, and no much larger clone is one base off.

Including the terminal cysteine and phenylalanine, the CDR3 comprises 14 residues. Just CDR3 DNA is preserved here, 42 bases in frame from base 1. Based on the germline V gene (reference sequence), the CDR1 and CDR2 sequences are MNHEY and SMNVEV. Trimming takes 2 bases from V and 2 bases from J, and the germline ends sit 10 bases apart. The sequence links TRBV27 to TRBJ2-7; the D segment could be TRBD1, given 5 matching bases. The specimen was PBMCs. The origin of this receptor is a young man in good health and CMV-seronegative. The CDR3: CASSLTGSAYEQYF. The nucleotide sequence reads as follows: TGTGCCAGCAGTTTAACAGGCTCAGCCTACGAGCAGTACTTC.